These 15 T cell receptor beta chains were sequenced from one sample in a study of cytomegalovirus exposure and HLA in healthy donors (dated by TCRdb to about 2017). The library was produced with the immunoSEQ multiplex PCR assay. For the multiplex PCR, a mixture combining 60 forward primers for TCR Vbeta segments and 13 reverse primers for TCR Jbeta segments was used. In TCRdb, the immuneACCESS table is reduced to in-frame sequences with V and J assigned. These tables do not hold every clone; where another copy was compared, an unresolved V gene accounts for under half, and the others remain unexplained. The sample profile shows 100,000 to 140,000 clones; about 80% of them were found once. Of the sample, about 8% falls within the top ten clones. The sequenced sample consisted of PBMCs. All receptors derive from a man aged 25-45 years in good health and CMV-seronegative.

The genes are TRBV5-6 and TRBJ1-2; TRBD1 agrees at 7 bases. This CDR3 is 14 amino acids long. Losses at the gene ends were 4 bases for V and 2 bases for J; bases not matched to a gene: 5. Germline V gene sequence: CDR1 SGHDT, CDR2 YYEEEE. CDR3 nucleotide sequence: TGTGCCAGCAGCGCCGGGACAGAGAACTATGGCTACACCTTC. Its translation: CASSAGTENYGYTF.

The chain has TRBV7-2 and TRBJ2-7; 7 nucleotides match TRBD1. The J segment lost 2 bases and the V segment lost 3 bases, leaving 4 bases of the junction unmatched. Germline values: CDR1 SGHTA, CDR2 FQGNSA. The CDR3 is 14 residues long. The CDR3 loop reads CASSFRQGPYEQYF. As DNA, the CDR3 is TGTGCCAGCAGCTTTAGACAGGGCCCCTACGAGCAGTACTTC.

The chain is built from TRBV7-9 and TRBJ1-1; TRBD1 agrees at 11 bases. The CDR3 contains 14 residues. J lost 5 bases, V lost 5 bases, and 4 bases had no gene match. Germline values: CDR1 SEHNR, CDR2 FQNEAQ (reference sequence). In nucleotides, the CDR3 is TGTGCCAGCAGCCACCGGGACAGGGGGACTGAAGCTTTCTTT. This encodes CASSHRDRGTEAFF.

This clone turned up a few times. The chain links TRBV7-9 to TRBJ2-7, with TRBD2 matching 7 bases. V lost 5 bases and J lost 7; bases outside the gene matches: 11. The CDR3 runs 14 residues. From germline, CDR1 is SEHNR and CDR2 FQNEAQ (reference sequence). CDR3 DNA: TGTGCCAGCAGCCAGATCTGGCGGGAGCCAGAGCAGTACTTC. Translating gives CASSQIWREPEQYF.

A single count supports this clone. The V call is TRBV25-1, the J call TRBJ2-7, with 9 bases matching TRBD1. The ends lost 4 bases at V and 3 bases at J; junction bases unmatched: 4. The CDR3 covers 14 residues. Germline V gene sequence: CDR1 MGHDK, CDR2 SYGVNS. In nucleotides, the CDR3 is TGTGCCAGCAGTGCACCGGGACAGGGCTACGAGCAGTACTTC. Translation: CASSAPGQGYEQYF.

The chain couples TRBV5-5 to TRBJ1-1, with D possibly being TRBD1 (6 bases). The germline V gene has CDR1 SGHKS and CDR2 YYEKEE (reference sequence). The CDR3 totals 13 residues. The V end lost 6 bases, the J end lost 2 bases, and 11 bases lay between the germline ends. The DNA for the CDR3 is TGTGCCAGCATCCGGGACACTAACACTGAAGCTTTCTTT. This gives the protein CASIRDTNTEAFF.

This chain connects TRBV9 to TRBJ2-5; no clear D. The CDR3 length is 15 residues. Germline values: CDR1 SGDLS, CDR2 YYNGEE. The V end was cut by 0 bases, the J end by 5 bases, with 14 bases between. CDR3 nucleotides: TGTGCCAGCAGCGTAGATAGCCTCCCTTTGGAGACCCAGTACTTC. Encoded protein: CASSVDSLPLETQYF. The whole variable domain, remainder taken from reference TRBV9 and TRBJ2-5, is DSGVTQTPKHLITATGQRVTLRCSPRSGDLSVYWYQQSLDQGLQFLIQYYNGEERAKGNILERFSAQQFPDLHSELNLSSLELGDSALYFCASSVDSLPLETQYFGPGTRLLVL.

The CDR3 loop reads CASRKQGVGNSPLHF. The DNA for the CDR3 is TGTGCCAGCCGTAAACAGGGGGTAGGTAATTCACCCCTCCACTTT. The rearrangement joins TRBV7-2 to TRBJ1-6, with TRBD1 identical over 8 bases. The CDR3 consists of 15 residues. The germline CDR1 and CDR2 sequences are SGHTA and FQGNSA. After removal of 8 bases from V and 6 bases from J, the junction contained 9 bases not matched to a gene.

The rearrangement links TRBV29-1 to TRBJ2-1; 8 bases fit TRBD2. The CDR3 totals 15 residues. Per germline, CDR1 SQVTM and CDR2 ANQGSEA. V lost 5 bases and J lost 10; bases outside the gene matches: 16. CDR3 loop: CSVIIPRGGSDEQFF. CDR3 bases: TGCAGCGTTATCATCCCCCGGGGGGGCTCGGACGAGCAGTTCTTC.

V gene TRBV7-9 combines with J gene TRBJ2-7; 11 bases are a match to TRBD2. CDR1 SEHNR and CDR2 FQNEAQ come from the germline V gene (reference sequence). There are 14 residues in the CDR3. Unmatched junction bases numbered 4, after V lost 5 bases and J lost 4 bases. The chain's CDR3 is CASSVSGRDYEQYF. CDR3 DNA sequence: TGTGCCAGCAGCGTTAGCGGGAGGGATTACGAGCAGTACTTC.

This chain connects TRBV15 to TRBJ2-5; weak D call: TRBD1 (5 bases). V shed 4 bases and J shed 5 bases, with 11 bases lying between them. Germline-derived CDR1 and CDR2 are LNHNV and YYDKDF (reference sequence). The CDR3 length is 13 residues. The CDR3 loop reads CATSIRVGETQYF. CDR3 nucleotides: TGTGCCACCAGCATCAGGGTCGGGGAGACCCAGTACTTC.

The V gene is TRBV11-3, the J gene TRBJ2-1; 7 nucleotides align to TRBD1. The germline V gene has CDR1 SGHNT and CDR2 YENEEA. Trimming cost V 2 bases and J 9 bases; bases outside gene matches: 13. The CDR3 totals 16 residues. CDR3 nucleotides: TGTGCCAGCAGCTTAACAGGGGCCTTTTCACAAAGTGAGCAGTTCTTC. This translates into CASSLTGAFSQSEQFF.

The chain combines TRBV7-2 with TRBJ2-5, with a possible D match to TRBD2 (6 bases). The DNA end is more similar to TRBJ2-7, so the J call may be wrong. CDR1 and CDR2 (germline): SGHTA, FQGNSA. The CDR3 consists of 14 residues. CDR3 nucleotide sequence: TGTGCCAGCAGCCAATGGATGGGAGGCGCCGAGCAGTACTTC. Amino acids: CASSQWMGGAEQYF.

This clone was detected only a few times. This chain links TRBV30 with TRBJ1-2, with D perhaps matching TRBD1 (5 bases). Germline CDR1 GTSNPN, CDR2 SVGIG (reference sequence). CDR3 size: 12 residues. The V and J ends lost 0 bases and 9 bases respectively, with 11 bases between them. The CDR3 region has the DNA TGTGCCTGGAGTGTACTCAGGGCTCGCTACACCTTC. It codes for CAWSVLRARYTF.

This clone has just a few counts. This chain connects TRBV28 to TRBJ1-5; D uncertain. With 3 bases removed from V and 5 bases from J, the gap between germline ends came to 17 bases. Germline CDR1 is MDHEN and CDR2 is SYDVKM. The CDR3 contains 16 residues. The CDR3 spells CASSLFRSFADQPQHF. For the CDR3, the DNA is TGTGCCAGCAGTTTGTTCAGATCCTTTGCGGATCAGCCCCAGCATTTT.